This T cell receptor (beta chain) was obtained from a study of T cell responses to AZD1222 COVID-19 vaccine. Study observations and caveats: Distributed over spike, vaccine-associated CD4 TCRs predominated at 160-218 and 743-854. Repertoire sampling happened only post peak T cell response.

With regard to this clone: Its antigen is not known.

Germline CDR1 SGHAT, CDR2 FQNNGV. The CDR3 length is 13 residues. V shed 3 bases and J shed 3 bases, with 8 bases lying between them. Libraries were prepared by immunoSEQ multiplex PCR; TCRdb keeps only in-frame clonotypes and omits some of them. This table holds 90,000 to 120,000 clones, 87% found once. Source: peripheral blood, taken on day 0 of AZD1222 vaccination. The clonotype comes from an adult in good health. This chain connects TRBV11-2 to TRBJ2-5; D not certain. CDR3 DNA: TGTGCCAGCAGCTTGAATGGTAAAGAGACCCAGTACTTC. This encodes CASSLNGKETQYF. The complete variable domain, with remaining parts taken from reference TRBV11-2 and TRBJ2-5, reads EAGVAQSPRYKIIEKRQSVAFWCNPISGHATLYWYQQILGQGPKLLIQFQNNGVVDDSQLPKDRFSAERLKGVDSTLKIQPAKLEDSAVYLCASSLNGKETQYFGPGTRLLVL.